This T cell receptor beta chain was sequenced for a study of blood T cell repertoires in COVID-19. The table came from immunoSEQ multiplex PCR; TCRdb's copy has only in-frame clones and leaves some out. The sample contains 70,000 or so clones, around 80% of which appear only once. V was pared by 6 bases and J by 10 bases, with 10 bases of the junction left unmatched. Germline CDR1 and CDR2: LGHDT and YNNKEL (reference sequence). This CDR3 comprises 13 residues. The clonotype was recovered from an elderly man with active or convalescent COVID-19. Sequences were obtained from peripheral blood. The chain carries TRBV3-1 (or the pseudogene TRBV3-2) and TRBJ2-3; 7 bases agree with TRBD1. The CDR3 coding sequence is TGTGCCAGCAGTCTTACAGGGGAAGGCGCGCAGTATTTT. Translated: CASSLTGEGAQYF.